This TCR beta chain appears in the sequencing data of a study of blood T cell repertoires in COVID-19. Only in-frame clones appear in the TCRdb table, and some are missing; sequencing was by immunoSEQ multiplex PCR. The sample holds about 100,000 clones, about 86% seen once. V shed 5 bases and J 10 bases; nucleotides not matched to a gene: 12. Germline CDR1 and CDR2: MDHEN and SYDVKM. The CDR3 loop spans 16 amino acids. The genes are TRBV28 and TRBJ1-6, with 9 bases that match TRBD1. The sample taken for sequencing was peripheral blood. This TCR derives from an older woman in a cohort sampled during active or convalescent COVID-19. The CDR3 DNA is TGTGCCAGCAGTCCGGCACCGGGACAGGGAGGATCACCCCTCCACTTT. Its translation: CASSPAPGQGGSPLHF.